Listed here are 21 T cell receptor beta chains from one sample, sequenced in a study of T-cell reconstitution after alpha-beta-depleted transplantation in children. TCRbeta library construction was performed incorporating unique molecular identifiers. TCRdb called the PCR reads again in MiXCR, with one record for every CDR3 protein. The top ten clones hold 2.2% of a sample with 450,000 to 600,000 distinct CDR3 sequences, under 15% of them seen once. The sample in question was PBMCs, mostly from graft donor cells, obtained 360 days after TCRalphabeta/CD19-depleted stem cell transplant. These receptors originate from a male patient under 18 who had a stem cell transplant for acute myeloid leukemia, so the T cells may come from the graft donor.

This clonotype has more than one count but fewer than ten. V is TRBV20-1 and J is TRBJ1-2, with D unclear. This CDR3 region has 11 residues. Trimming removed 5 bases at V and 6 bases at J, with 10 bases between. Germline CDR1 is DFQATT and CDR2 is SNEGSKA (reference sequence). The CDR3 loop is CSAQPGNGYTF. CDR3 DNA: TGCAGTGCTCAGCCGGGGAATGGCTACACCTTC.

This clonotype was detected only a few times. The J gene is TRBJ2-5, the V gene TRBV25-1; 9 positions agree with TRBD2. Germline V gene data show CDR1 as MGHDK and CDR2 as SYGVNS. V lost 2 bases to trimming and J lost 1 base; unmatched junction nucleotides: 2. The CDR3 has 15 residues. The CDR3 DNA is TGTGCCAGCAGTGAAGGCGGGAGGGCCCAAGAGACCCAGTACTTC. Amino acid sequence: CASSEGGRAQETQYF.

The chain uses TRBV4-3 and TRBJ2-5; 8 nucleotides align to TRBD1. The V gene's germline CDR1 is LGHNA and CDR2 YSLEER. This CDR3 has 17 amino acids. The V and J ends lost 0 bases and 1 base, in that order; junction bases with no gene match: 7. CDR3 sequence reads: CASSQEMLGTGQETQYF. The DNA for the CDR3 is TGCGCCAGCAGCCAAGAAATGCTGGGGACAGGCCAAGAGACCCAGTACTTC.

This clonotype was seen a few times. V and J are TRBV9 and TRBJ2-3; 8 bases line up with TRBD2. CDR1 SGDLS and CDR2 YYNGEE come from the germline V gene. The V gene end was trimmed by 6 bases and the J gene end by 6 bases; junction bases not matched to a gene: 15. The CDR3 is 16 residues long. The CDR3 DNA sequence: TGTGCCAGCAAAGATAGCGGGGTTGGGGGCGATGATACGCAGTATTTT. This gives the protein CASKDSGVGGDDTQYF. The full variable domain, with the rest looked up from reference TRBV9 and TRBJ2-3, is DSGVTQTPKHLITATGQRVTLRCSPRSGDLSVYWYQQSLDQGLQFLIQYYNGEERAKGNILERFSAQQFPDLHSELNLSSLELGDSALYFCASKDSGVGGDDTQYFGPGTRLTVL.

CDR3 DNA sequence: TGTGCCAGCAGCTTAATCGGTTTTAGCACAGATACGCAGTATTTT. It yields the protein CASSLIGFSTDTQYF. The chain links TRBV7-2 to TRBJ2-3, with no clear D. Germline CDR1 SGHTA, CDR2 FQGNSA. This CDR3 region has 15 residues. Trimming stripped 2 bases from V and 0 bases from J, with 9 bases between. Using reference TRBV7-2 and TRBJ2-3 for the parts outside the CDR3, the full variable domain is GAGVSQSPSNKVTEKGKDVELRCDPISGHTALYWYRQSLGQGLEFLIYFQGNSAPDKSGLPSDRFSAERTGGSVSTLTIQRTQQEDSAVYLCASSLIGFSTDTQYFGPGTRLTVL.

V gene TRBV7-2 combines with J gene TRBJ2-5, with TRBD2 matching over 7 bases. The V segment lost 5 bases and the J segment 6 bases; nucleotides outside the gene matches: 3. CDR3 length equals 12 residues. In germline, CDR1 is SGHTA, CDR2 FQGNSA. CDR3 loop: CASSHGRKTQYF. DNA for the CDR3: TGTGCCAGCAGCCACGGGAGGAAGACCCAGTACTTC.

This rearrangement joins TRBV11-2 to TRBJ1-1; D is unresolved. Germline V gene data show CDR1 as SGHAT and CDR2 as FQNNGV. The CDR3 totals 14 residues. The V end lost 1 base, the J end lost 3 bases, and 9 bases lay between the germline ends. The CDR3: CASSLAPVDTEAFF. DNA of the CDR3: TGTGCCAGCAGCTTAGCCCCGGTTGACACTGAAGCTTTCTTT.

The chain uses TRBV6-1 and TRBJ2-1, with TRBD1 identical over 7 bases. The CDR3 has 15 amino acids. J was trimmed by 6 bases and V by 7 bases; bases with no gene match: 12. The germline gives CDR1 MNHNS, CDR2 SASEGT. CDR3 in DNA: TGTGCCAGCACCCTAGGACAGGACCCTGGCAATGAGCAGTTCTTC. This sequence encodes CASTLGQDPGNEQFF.

V and J are TRBV30 and TRBJ2-1; 10 bases are shared with TRBD2. Trimming took 0 bases from V and 0 from J; bases not matched to a gene: 2. This CDR3 comprises 16 residues. CDR1 GTSNPN and CDR2 SVGIG come from the germline V gene (reference sequence). The CDR3 is CAWSVASGSSYNEQFF. CDR3 DNA sequence: TGTGCCTGGAGTGTTGCTAGCGGGAGCTCCTACAATGAGCAGTTCTTC.

The sample holds many counts of this clonotype. The V and J genes are TRBV7-2 and TRBJ2-1; D may correspond to TRBD1 or TRBD2 (5 bases each). The germline V gene encodes CDR1 SGHTA and CDR2 FQGNSA. The CDR3 loop spans 18 amino acids. Trimming pared 3 bases from V and 2 bases from J, leaving 20 bases between. The CDR3 loop reads CASSFAGTRLTPYNEQFF. As DNA, the CDR3 is TGTGCCAGCAGCTTTGCCGGGACCCGCTTGACGCCCTACAATGAGCAGTTCTTC.

This chain links TRBV9 with TRBJ2-7, with D possibly being TRBD1 or TRBD2 (5 bases each). The CDR3 is 13 amino acids. Germline V gene sequence: CDR1 SGDLS, CDR2 YYNGEE. Trimming stripped 0 bases from V and 5 bases from J, with 9 bases between. The CDR3 coding sequence is TGTGCCAGCAGCGTAGGGGGGAGCGACGAGCAGTACTTC. This gives the protein CASSVGGSDEQYF.

In the case of this clonotype: A read error may produce the germline difference seen at one junction end. V and J are TRBV3-1 and TRBJ2-2; 8 bases map to TRBD2. Germline lookup yields CDR1 LGHDT and CDR2 YNNKEL (reference sequence). This CDR3 spans 14 amino acids. This CDR3 is CATRLATFTGGLFF. CDR3 bases: TGTGCCACCCGACTAGCGACTTTCACCGGGGGGCTGTTTTTT.

This clonotype was seen repeatedly, ten times or more. The chain employs TRBV27 and TRBJ2-6; 9 bases map to TRBD1. Germline CDR1 MNHEY, CDR2 SMNVEV (reference sequence). Unmatched junction bases numbered 7, after V lost 7 bases and J lost 0 bases. The CDR3 has 17 residues. The CDR3 loop reads CASKMGQGFSGANVLTF. Written as DNA, the CDR3 is TGTGCCAGCAAAATGGGACAGGGATTCTCTGGGGCCAACGTCCTGACTTTC.

The chain is built from TRBV25-1 and TRBJ2-7; 14 bases agree with TRBD2. Trimming at V came to 6 bases and at J to 6 bases, leaving 4 bases not matched to a gene. The CDR3 length is 14 residues. Germline CDR1 is MGHDK and CDR2 is SYGVNS. CDR3 sequence reads: CASRLGLAGGEQYF. CDR3 coding DNA: TGTGCCAGCAGGCTTGGACTAGCGGGAGGCGAGCAGTACTTC.

This clonotype was counted ten times or more. The J gene is TRBJ2-7, the V gene TRBV4-3, with D possibly being TRBD1 or TRBD2 (5 bases each). The CDR3 runs to 16 residues. V was pared by 1 base and J by 2 bases, with 15 bases between. Germline V gives CDR1 LGHNA, CDR2 YSLEER. The CDR3 nucleotides read TGCGCCAGCAGCCAAGCAGGATGGGGGAATCCCTACGAGCAGTACTTC. Amino acid sequence: CASSQAGWGNPYEQYF.

This clonotype was counted only a few times. V and J are TRBV5-1 and TRBJ1-1; possibly TRBD1 for D (5 bases). The CDR3 has 14 residues. CDR1 and CDR2 (germline): SGHRS, YFSETQ. Trimming took 2 bases from V and 1 from J, leaving 9 bases between them. The DNA of the CDR3 is TGCGCCAGCAGCTTTTGGGGGGGGAACACTGAAGCTTTCTTT. Translated: CASSFWGGNTEAFF. The full variable domain, its missing parts supplied by reference TRBV5-1 and TRBJ1-1, is KAGVTQTPRYLIKTRGQQVTLSCSPISGHRSVSWYQQTPGQGLQFLFEYFSETQRNKGNFPGRFSGRQFSNSRSEMNVSTLELGDSALYLCASSFWGGNTEAFFGQGTRLTVV.

This chain uses TRBV9 with TRBJ2-7, with TRBD1 matching over 8 bases. The CDR3 covers 13 residues. Germline CDR1 and CDR2: SGDLS and YYNGEE. With V trimmed by 0 bases and J by 6 bases, 2 bases remained unmatched. The CDR3 sequence is CASSVAGQAEQYF. The CDR3 DNA sequence: TGTGCCAGCAGCGTAGCGGGACAGGCCGAGCAGTACTTC.

This chain joins TRBV15 and TRBJ2-1; 11 positions agree with TRBD1. CDR1 is LNHNV, CDR2 YYDKDF, per germline (reference sequence). The length of the CDR3 is 16 residues. J was trimmed by 5 bases and V by 1 base; bases with no gene match: 4. The chain's CDR3 is CATSRVRGQGDNEQFF. The CDR3 DNA follows: TGTGCCACCAGCAGAGTTAGGGGACAGGGGGACAATGAGCAGTTCTTC.

V usage is TRBV5-1 and J usage is TRBJ2-3; maybe TRBD2 (5 bases). Trimming pared 5 bases from V and 2 bases from J, leaving 18 bases between. This CDR3 is 16 amino acids long. Germline CDR1 SGHRS, CDR2 YFSETQ. The CDR3 sequence is CASRPIWETLTDTQYF. CDR3 DNA sequence: TGCGCCAGCAGGCCAATCTGGGAGACGCTCACAGATACGCAGTATTTT.

This clonotype showed up just a few times. The J gene is TRBJ1-2, the V gene TRBV12-3 or TRBV12-4, with no clear D. This CDR3 has 13 residues. Trimming left V 2 bases short and J 2 bases short, with 6 bases between. CDR3 DNA sequence: TGTGCCAGCAGTTTAATGGAGAACTATGGCTACACCTTC. This encodes CASSLMENYGYTF.

This clonotype was recorded at least ten times. The chain joins TRBV28 to TRBJ2-7, with D possibly called TRBD1 or TRBD2 (7 bases each). The ends were cut back, 5 bases at V and 3 bases at J, with 14 bases in the middle. The germline V gene encodes CDR1 MDHEN and CDR2 SYDVKM. The CDR3 length is 14 residues. CDR3 nucleotides: TGTGCCAGCAGTCGGGGGGACAGCTTCTACGAGCAGTACTTC. It encodes CASSRGDSFYEQYF. Complete variable domain (other parts from reference TRBV28 and TRBJ2-7): DVKVTQSSRYLVKRTGEKVFLECVQDMDHENMFWYRQDPGLGLRLIYFSYDVKMKEKGDIPEGYSVSREKKERFSLILESASTNQTSMYLCASSRGDSFYEQYFGPGTRLTVT.